The rows below give T cell receptor beta chains drawn from one sample of a study of shared clonotypes between healthy human individuals. Some clones are missing from TCRdb's copy, which holds only in-frame ones; the method was immunoSEQ multiplex PCR. The sample contains some 1.4 million clones, roughly 96% of which appear only once. Sequencing was performed on naive CD4+ T cells sorted from blood. The receptors here all came from a man under 40 in good health. CDR3s include the opening cysteine and the closing phenylalanine or tryptophan. Clone size is stated in some rows and not others, as once, few, many or a class when expanded.

length,J,size,V,CDR3
14,TRBJ2-7,.,TRBV11-2,CASTSRGTEDEQYF
13,TRBJ2-7,.,TRBV6-5,CASASSGRYRQYF
13,TRBJ1-2,.,TRBV30,CASGTIGFYGYTF
15,TRBJ1-4,.,TRBV18,CASSPQTGEGEKLFF
14,TRBJ2-7,.,TRBV28,CASSFLALAPEQYF
15,TRBJ2-5,.,TRBV7-2,CASSLGGRNRGTQYF
17,TRBJ2-3,.,TRBV15,CATSRTISGESTDTQYF
17,TRBJ1-4,.,TRBV10-2,CASSEGTVTATNEKLFF
15,TRBJ1-4,.,TRBV11-2,CASSTDRDVYEKLFF
14,TRBJ2-7,once,TRBV5-1,CASSIGQGPYEQYF
14,TRBJ1-2,.,TRBV5-1,CASSLEGGALGYTF
12,TRBJ2-7,.,TRBV2,CASRADWDEQYF
13,TRBJ1-2,.,TRBV13,CASSLGTSYGYTF
13,TRBJ1-5,.,TRBV5-1,CASSLAGNQPQHF
14,TRBJ2-3,once,TRBV27,CASSFSDSTDTQYF
13,TRBJ2-1,.,TRBV5-1,CASSLGGDNEQFF
16,TRBJ2-3,.,TRBV6-6,CASSLSLAGTTDTQYF
15,TRBJ2-4,.,TRBV9,CASSLHGQGENIQYF
16,TRBJ2-1,.,TRBV7-2,CASSYSSGATYNEQFF
14,TRBJ1-2,.,TRBV6-1,CASSQARSNYGYTF
15,TRBJ2-1,.,TRBV13,CASSQQGAPYNEQFF
15,TRBJ2-3,.,TRBV19,CASSKRTSGTDTQYF
16,TRBJ2-1,.,TRBV21-1,CASSHYKSGGDNEQFF
15,TRBJ2-7,.,TRBV2,CASSETASGGYEQYF
17,TRBJ2-7,.,TRBV5-1,CASSLVPLSAGGDEQYF
17,TRBJ2-3,once,TRBV7-3,CASSRRHSGTLGDTQYF
13,TRBJ2-1,once,TRBV28,CASSSTGGNEQFF
17,TRBJ2-4,once,TRBV4-1,CASSQRLAGLAKNIQYF
16,TRBJ2-1,.,TRBV4-3,CASSQDVAGWYNEQFF
18,TRBJ2-1,.,TRBV11-2,CASSAALRQGGGYNEQFF
14,TRBJ2-3,.,TRBV11-2,CASSLADYTHTQYF
16,TRBJ2-3,.,TRBV25-1,CASRTTSGTRTDTQYF
17,TRBJ2-7,.,TRBV7-8,CASSLLGGSGKRNEQYF
16,TRBJ2-7,.,TRBV7-8,CASSTDPGQGRHEQYF
17,TRBJ1-1,.,TRBV4-2,CASSQEGGGASWSEAFF
13,TRBJ1-5,.,TRBV5-8,CASTTLPGQPQHF
13,TRBJ1-2,.,TRBV29-1,CSVEDPTRAGYTF